The next 13 T cell receptor beta chains were all read from a single sample in a study of T cells in Graves' hyperthyroidism and ophthalmopathy. From RNA transcripts, TCR beta CDR3 regions were amplified. Carried out on the TCR CDR3, a first-round RT-PCR used the HTBI primer set. MiXCR, run by TCRdb on the multiplex PCR reads, gives a single entry per CDR3 protein. Of some 770,000 distinct CDR3 sequences in the sample, approximately 16% were seen once. The specimen sequenced was blood. The source is a man aged 18 to 30 with Graves' hyperthyroidism.

This clonotype was picked up many times. V is TRBV28 and J is TRBJ2-2, with 7 bases lining up with TRBD2. The J segment lost 1 base and the V segment lost 7 bases, leaving 6 bases of the junction unmatched. CDR3 length: 15 amino acids. Per the germline V gene, CDR1 is MDHEN and CDR2 is SYDVKM. In DNA form, the CDR3 reads TGTGCCAGCATCTACTGGGGGGGGAACACCGGGGAGCTGTTTTTT. Amino acids: CASIYWGGNTGELFF.

This clonotype was detected a few times. The chain carries TRBV27 and TRBJ1-5; D perhaps matches TRBD1 (5 bases). Germline lookup yields CDR1 MNHEY and CDR2 SMNVEV (reference sequence). The CDR3 length is 16 residues. Trimming took 5 bases from V and 0 from J, leaving 14 bases between them. CDR3 nucleotides: TGTGCCAGCAGTATTAGACAGCCTTATAGCAATCAGCCCCAGCATTTT. Its translation is CASSIRQPYSNQPQHF.

The sample holds a few counts of this clonotype. The chain uses TRBV6-2 or TRBV6-3 and TRBJ2-3; D call uncertain. Germline V gene data show CDR1 as MNHEY and CDR2 as SVGEGT. V lost 6 bases and J lost 7, with 14 bases in between. The CDR3 has 13 residues. DNA of the CDR3: TGTGCCAGCAGCCCCCCCGGCGGTCATACGCAGTATTTT. It encodes CASSPPGGHTQYF.

In this sample, this clonotype turned up many times. This chain uses TRBV2 with TRBJ1-5; no definite D call. CDR1 SNHLY and CDR2 FYNNEI come from the germline V gene. The germline V and J ends were trimmed by 4 bases and 2 bases, with 9 bases remaining between them. There are 14 residues in the CDR3. The CDR3 DNA is TGTGCCAGCAGTGCAAGTAGTGGCAATCAGCCCCAGCATTTT. Translating it yields CASSASSGNQPQHF. Combining the CDR3 with reference TRBV2 and TRBJ1-5 gives the whole variable domain EPEVTQTPSHQVTQMGQEVILRCVPISNHLYFYWYRQILGQKVEFLVSFYNNEISEKSEIFDDQFSVERPDGSNFTLKIRSTKLEDSAMYFCASSASSGNQPQHFGDGTRLSIL.

The chain combines TRBV3-1 with TRBJ2-3, with D hard to call. There are 15 residues in the CDR3. Trimming removed 0 bases from V and 4 bases from J, with 11 bases in between. Looked up from germline, CDR1 is LGHDT and CDR2 is YNNKEL (reference sequence). CDR3 sequence (DNA): TGTGCCAGCAGCCAAGAATCCCCCCGGGCAGATACGCAGTATTTT. Residues: CASSQESPRADTQYF.

The sample holds many counts of this clonotype. The CDR3 DNA reads as TGTGCCAGCAGTCCCTCACCTGACATGAACACTGAAGCTTTCTTT. Amino acids: CASSPSPDMNTEAFF. This chain connects TRBV6-1 to TRBJ1-1; D gene unclear. V was cut by 5 bases and J by 0 bases, with 13 bases left in between. The germline CDR1 and CDR2 sequences are MNHNS and SASEGT. The CDR3 runs 15 residues.

The chain couples TRBV10-3 to TRBJ2-7; D is possibly TRBD1 or TRBD2 (7 bases each). The V gene lost 6 bases and the J gene lost 0 bases, with 12 bases spanning the gap. This CDR3 contains 14 residues. The V gene's germline CDR1 is ENHRY and CDR2 SYGVKD. DNA for the CDR3: TGTGCCATCAGAGAGCGGGACAGCTCCTACGAGCAGTACTTC. Its protein is CAIRERDSSYEQYF.

This clonotype has more than one count but fewer than ten. The J gene is TRBJ2-6, the V gene TRBV18; 10 nucleotides agree with TRBD1. V dropped 3 bases and J dropped 0; count of bases not matched to a gene: 2. The CDR3 has 17 amino acids. The V gene's germline CDR1 is KGHSH and CDR2 LQKENI. The CDR3 bases are TGTGCCAGCTCACCGGGACAGGGGCCCTCTGGGGCCAACGTCCTGACTTTC. Amino acids: CASSPGQGPSGANVLTF.

In this sample, this clonotype turned up many times. The chain has TRBV19 and TRBJ2-5; D is ambiguous. The CDR3 contains 13 residues. Trimming took off 5 bases at V and 4 bases at J, with 11 bases between the two ends. The germline gives CDR1 LNHDA, CDR2 SQIVND (reference sequence). The CDR3 nucleotides are TGTGCCAGTAGTCTGGGCTGGGGAGAGACCCAGTACTTC. It specifies CASSLGWGETQYF.

There are a few counts of this clonotype. V gene TRBV7-6 combines with J gene TRBJ2-7; no clear D gene. CDR3 length equals 12 residues. Trimming stripped 2 bases from V and 7 bases from J, with 9 bases between. Germline loops: CDR1 SGHVS, CDR2 FNYEAQ. The chain's CDR3 is CASSLSGLEQYF. The CDR3 nucleotides are TGTGCCAGCAGCTTAAGTGGGTTAGAGCAGTACTTC.

This clonotype was counted between two and nine times. This chain links TRBV18 with TRBJ2-7; D is perhaps TRBD1 (5 bases). Germline V gene lookup returns CDR1 KGHSH and CDR2 LQKENI. The CDR3 has 13 residues. The V end lost 4 bases, the J end lost 4 bases, and 11 bases lay between the germline ends. CDR3 residues: CASSHGAGYEQYF. The CDR3 region has the DNA TGTGCCAGCTCACATGGGGCTGGTTACGAGCAGTACTTC. Full variable domain (rest looked up from reference TRBV18 and TRBJ2-7): NAGVMQNPRHLVRRRGQEARLRCSPMKGHSHVYWYRQLPEEGLKFMVYLQKENIIDESGMPKERFSAEFPKEGPSILRIQQVVRGDSAAYFCASSHGAGYEQYFGPGTRLTVT.

This clonotype was found many times. This chain connects TRBV29-1 to TRBJ2-7; D is possibly TRBD1 or TRBD2 (5 bases each). Trimming shortened V by 4 bases and J by 3 bases, and 16 bases separated the two germline ends. Germline CDR1 SQVTM, CDR2 ANQGSEA. The CDR3 runs to 14 residues. The CDR3 bases are TGCAGCGTTGTTCCTTGGGACGGAGACTACGAGCAGTACTTC. Protein: CSVVPWDGDYEQYF.

This clonotype has a handful of counts. The gene calls are TRBV7-9 and TRBJ2-5, with 7 bases that match TRBD1. V shed 8 bases, J shed 2 bases, and the junction held 5 bases outside the gene matches. CDR1 is SEHNR, CDR2 FQNEAQ, per germline (reference sequence). The CDR3 covers 13 residues. The CDR3 DNA reads TGTGCCAGCTTACCCAGGGGGCAAGAGACCCAGTACTTC. As protein: CASLPRGQETQYF.